The next 10 T cell receptor beta chains were all read from a single sample in a study of response to subunit inactivated influenza vaccine (dated by TCRdb to 2016 to 2019). The sample's time point label is to be understood as: 45 to 50 days after influenza vaccine administration. The library was produced with RT-PCR. Sequencing was performed on an Illumina HiSeq 2500. TCRdb trimmed the raw reads at Q25, called clones with MiXCR and kept productive beta chains. Rows matching on CDR3 protein sequence are summarized as one entry with the most common DNA and genes. The sample contains 500,000 or so distinct CDR3 sequences, roughly 9.7% of them found a single time. The ten most abundant clones make up over 9.5% of the sample. The material sequenced was PBMCs from blood, taken roughly 47 days after vaccination. These receptors all stem from a man between 45 and 60 years old who received an inactivated influenza vaccine. Donor details come from another sample of the same person, matched by shared clones.

This clonotype was recorded many times. V gene TRBV6-2 or TRBV6-3 combines with J gene TRBJ2-7; no firm D call. The CDR3 contains 12 residues. Germline CDR1 is MNHEY and CDR2 is SVGEGT. Trimming removed 6 bases at V and 5 bases at J, with 11 bases between. CDR3 DNA: TGTGCCAGCAGCCCCGGGCCCCACGAGCAGTACTTC. Translated, it gives CASSPGPHEQYF.

The chain uses TRBV20-1 and TRBJ2-3, with D possibly being TRBD1 (6 bases). The CDR3 runs to 11 residues. CDR1 is DFQATT and CDR2 is SNEGSKA in the germline V gene (reference sequence). The CDR3 DNA reads TGCAGGGCAGAAGGGGGAGATACGCAGTATTTT. Protein product: CRAEGGDTQYF.

This clonotype was detected only a few times. The chain joins TRBV4-3 to TRBJ1-6; a weak D match, TRBD1 (5 bases). The V end was cut by 2 bases, the J end by 0 bases, with 11 bases between. The CDR3 contains 17 residues. Germline CDR1 and CDR2: LGHNA and YSLEER. As DNA, the CDR3 is TGCGCCAGCAGCCAAATGAGGGGTCCCTCCTATAATTCACCCCTCCACTTT. Protein product: CASSQMRGPSYNSPLHF.

V usage is TRBV4-2 and J usage is TRBJ2-5; D possibly corresponds to TRBD2 (5 bases). The V and J ends lost 0 bases and 4 bases respectively, with 6 bases between them. The germline V gene encodes CDR1 LGHNA and CDR2 YNFKEQ. The CDR3 is 13 amino acids. Here the CDR3 reads CASSQDEGETQYF. CDR3 DNA sequence: TGTGCCAGCAGCCAAGATGAGGGAGAGACCCAGTACTTC.

The chain combines TRBV28 with TRBJ2-7, with D perhaps matching TRBD1 or TRBD2 (5 bases each). CDR3 length equals 15 residues. Looked up from germline, CDR1 is MDHEN and CDR2 is SYDVKM. Trimming took 3 bases from V and 2 from J, leaving 14 bases between them. CDR3 amino acids: CASSFPLQGPYEQYF. CDR3 DNA: TGTGCCAGCAGTTTTCCCCTGCAGGGACCCTACGAGCAGTACTTC.

This clonotype was seen many times. Here the CDR3 reads CSVKLAGRTDTQYF. CDR3 DNA: TGCAGCGTGAAACTAGCGGGGCGCACAGATACGCAGTATTTT. The V call is TRBV29-1, the J call TRBJ2-3; 10 nucleotides agree with TRBD2. The V and J ends lost 6 bases and 1 base, in that order; junction bases with no gene match: 4. The CDR3 spans 14 residues. CDR1 SQVTM and CDR2 ANQGSEA come from the germline V gene.

This clonotype appeared a few times. This rearrangement joins TRBV20-1 to TRBJ2-5; 8 nucleotides match TRBD2. Germline V lookup: CDR1 DFQATT, CDR2 SNEGSKA (reference sequence). There are 15 residues in the CDR3. After removal of 3 bases from V and 5 bases from J, the junction contained 11 bases not matched to a gene. CDR3 in DNA: TGCAGTGCTAGCGCAGCGGGAGTGGGTTTGGAGACCCAGTACTTC. Residues: CSASAAGVGLETQYF.

This clonotype was recorded a few times. The chain joins TRBV5-1 to TRBJ1-4; D is uncertain. The length of the CDR3 is 15 residues. Germline values: CDR1 SGHRS, CDR2 YFSETQ. V lost 0 bases and J 10 bases, leaving 16 bases between the germline ends. CDR3 in amino acids: CASSLGRINEGKLFF. CDR3 DNA sequence: TGCGCCAGCAGCTTGGGACGGATTAATGAGGGAAAACTGTTTTTT. Looking up the rest from reference TRBV5-1 and TRBJ1-4 gives the full variable domain: KAGVTQTPRYLIKTRGQQVTLSCSPISGHRSVSWYQQTPGQGLQFLFEYFSETQRNKGNFPGRFSGRQFSNSRSEMNVSTLELGDSALYLCASSLGRINEGKLFFGSGTQLSVL.

This clonotype occurred many times. The chain carries TRBV20-1 and TRBJ2-1; 9 bases are shared with TRBD2. The CDR3 spans 15 residues. With 2 bases clipped from V and 2 bases from J, the junction kept 4 bases outside the gene matches. Germline V gene lookup returns CDR1 DFQATT and CDR2 SNEGSKA (reference sequence). CDR3 residues: CSARTKREAYNEQFF. The CDR3 DNA follows: TGCAGTGCTAGAACCAAGCGGGAGGCCTACAATGAGCAGTTCTTC.

This clonotype has ten or more counts. The J gene is TRBJ1-5, the V gene TRBV10-3, with 7 positions matching TRBD1. The ends lost 10 bases at V and 2 bases at J; junction bases unmatched: 8. CDR3 length equals 14 residues. Germline V gives CDR1 ENHRY, CDR2 SYGVKD. CDR3 DNA: TGTGCCACGCAGGCCGGGACAGGCAATCAGCCCCAGCATTTT. As protein: CATQAGTGNQPQHF.